These 2 T cell receptor beta chains share one sample of origin, sequenced in a study of blood T cell repertoires in COVID-19. The protocol was immunoSEQ multiplex PCR, while the TCRdb copy is restricted to in-frame clones and leaves out a portion. Counted here are nearly 30,000 clones, 80% occurring once; the ten biggest clones make up 45% to 50%. Input material: peripheral blood. The source is a woman between 70 and 85 years old with acute or convalescent COVID-19.

The rearrangement links TRBV14 to TRBJ2-1; D remains ambiguous. Trimming cost V 4 bases and J 5 bases, with 18 bases left between them. CDR3 size: 16 residues. Germline V gene lookup returns CDR1 SGHDN and CDR2 FVKESK. The CDR3 protein is CASSPLGSPLNNEQFF. The CDR3 coding sequence is TGTGCCAGCAGCCCCCTGGGTAGCCCCCTGAACAATGAGCAGTTCTTC.

The chain combines TRBV5-6 with TRBJ2-1; TRBD1 agrees at 10 bases. Trimming took 2 bases from V and 6 from J; bases not matched to a gene: 5. Germline CDR1 is SGHDT and CDR2 is YYEEEE. The CDR3 consists of 15 residues. The CDR3 nucleotides read TGTGCCAGCAGCTTTGGGACAGGGGTGGCCAATGAGCAGTTCTTC. Translated: CASSFGTGVANEQFF.